This note documents a single TCR beta chain sequence. Via MiXCR, TCRdb re-called the RT-PCR reads, giving one row per CDR3 protein. The data contain around 700,000 distinct CDR3 sequences, around 14% of them singletons. Germline assignment: CDR1 KGHDR and CDR2 SFDVKD. V was pared by 4 bases and J by 5 bases, with 6 bases of the junction left unmatched. The CDR3 is made up of 14 amino acids. This clonotype was obtained from a female donor in good health, serving as a healthy control. This sequence joins TRBV24-1 and TRBJ1-1; 7 positions match TRBD1. Sequencing was performed on memory CD4+ T cells from blood. The CDR3 sequence is CATSETGRGTEAFF. The DNA for the CDR3 is TGTGCCACCAGTGAGACAGGGAGGGGTACTGAAGCTTTCTTT.